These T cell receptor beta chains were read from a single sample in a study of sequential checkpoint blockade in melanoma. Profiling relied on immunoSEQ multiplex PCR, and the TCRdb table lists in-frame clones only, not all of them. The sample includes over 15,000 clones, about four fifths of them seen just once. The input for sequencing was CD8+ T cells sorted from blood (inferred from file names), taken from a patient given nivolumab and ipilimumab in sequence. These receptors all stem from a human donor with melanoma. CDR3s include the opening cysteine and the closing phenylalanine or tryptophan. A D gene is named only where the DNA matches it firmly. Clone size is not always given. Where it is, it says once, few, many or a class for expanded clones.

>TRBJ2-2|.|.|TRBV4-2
TGTGCCAGCAGCCCTGGACAGCTGCTGGGAAGGACCGGGGAGCTGTTTTTT
CASSPGQLLGRTGELFF
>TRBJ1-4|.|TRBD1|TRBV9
TGTGCCAGCAGCGTAGAAGGCAGGGGGGAAAATGAAAAACTGTTTTTT
CASSVEGRGENEKLFF
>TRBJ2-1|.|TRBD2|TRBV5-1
TGCGCCAGCAGCTTCTGGCGGGAGCACAATGAGCAGTTCTTC
CASSFWREHNEQFF
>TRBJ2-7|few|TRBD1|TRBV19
TGTGCCAGTAGTTCACCGACGGGACAGGAGACCTACGAGCAGTACTTC
CASSSPTGQETYEQYF
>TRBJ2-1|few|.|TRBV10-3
TGTGCCATCAGCCAAATGAGCTCCTACAATGAGCAGTTCTTC
CAISQMSSYNEQFF
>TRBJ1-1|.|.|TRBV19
TGTGCCAGTACCCAGAGGGGGACTGAAGCTTTCTTT
CASTQRGTEAFF
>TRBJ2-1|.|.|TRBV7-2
TGTGCCAGCAGCTTCTTCACTAATGCCCAATCTGAGCAGTTCTTC
CASSFFTNAQSEQFF
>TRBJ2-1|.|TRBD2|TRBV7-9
TGTGCCAGCAGCTTAGATCCGGGACTAGCGGGAGGGCCGGTTGGGCAGTTCTTC
CASSLDPGLAGGPVGQFF
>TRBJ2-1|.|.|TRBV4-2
TGTGCCAGCAGCCAAGTAAAAGCTTCTGCCTACAATGAGCAGTTCTTC
CASSQVKASAYNEQFF
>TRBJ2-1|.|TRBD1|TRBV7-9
TGTGCCAGCAGCTTACCTCCGGGACAGGACCCTCGGGATGAGCAGTTCTTC
CASSLPPGQDPRDEQFF
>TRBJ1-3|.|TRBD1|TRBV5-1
TGCGCCAGCAGCCCCGGGACAGGGGGTTTTGGTGGAAACACCATATATTTT
CASSPGTGGFGGNTIYF
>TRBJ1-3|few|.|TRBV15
TGTGCCACCAGCAGAGCAGTACAGGCGTTATTACCTGGAAACACCATATATTTT
CATSRAVQALLPGNTIYF
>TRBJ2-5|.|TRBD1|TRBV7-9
TGTGCCAGCAGTCGCGGGACAGGGGACCAAGAGACCCAGTACTTC
CASSRGTGDQETQYF
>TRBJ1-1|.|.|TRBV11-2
TGTGCCAGCAGCTTAGAATCTGGGGGGTACACTGAAGCTTTCTTT
CASSLESGGYTEAFF
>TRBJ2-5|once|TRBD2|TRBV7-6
TGTGCCAGCAGCCCCGGCGGGAGGGGTGAGACCCAGTACTTC
CASSPGGRGETQYF
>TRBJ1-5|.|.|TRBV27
TGTGCCAGCAGTCTGGCATATAGCAATCAGCCCCAGCATTTT
CASSLAYSNQPQHF
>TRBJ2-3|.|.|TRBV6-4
TGTGCCAGCAGTGCGGGTGATTCTGCAGATACGCAGTATTTT
CASSAGDSADTQYF
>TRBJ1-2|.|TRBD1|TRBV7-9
TGTGCCAGCAGCAGGGGACAGCCCAGGAATGGCTACACCTTC
CASSRGQPRNGYTF
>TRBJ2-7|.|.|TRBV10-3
TGTGCCATCAGTGCCACAGGGATCGAGCAGTACTTC
CAISATGIEQYF
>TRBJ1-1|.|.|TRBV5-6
TGTGCCAGCAGCTTGGTACGGACTGAAGCTTTCTTT
CASSLVRTEAFF
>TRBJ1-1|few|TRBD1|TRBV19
TGTGCCAGTAGTGGGACAGGGGACACTGAAGCTTTCTTT
CASSGTGDTEAFF
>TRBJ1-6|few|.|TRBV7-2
TGTGCCAGCAGCTTTAGAGCCTCACCCCTCCACTTT
CASSFRASPLHF
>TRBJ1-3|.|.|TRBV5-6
TGTGCCAGCAGCTTAGGGTCAGGGGCTGGAAACACCATATATTTT
CASSLGSGAGNTIYF
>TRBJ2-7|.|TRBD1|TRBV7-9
TGTGCCAGCAGCTTACGTCAAGGACAGGGGCGCTACGAGCAGTACTTC
CASSLRQGQGRYEQYF
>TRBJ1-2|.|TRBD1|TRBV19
TGTGCCAGTAGTATAGTCACAGGGGGCGATGGCTACACCTTC
CASSIVTGGDGYTF
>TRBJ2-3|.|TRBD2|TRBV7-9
TGTGCCAGCAGCTCAATCAGGACTAGCGGGAGCACAGATACGCAGTATTTT
CASSSIRTSGSTDTQYF
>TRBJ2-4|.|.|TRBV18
TGTGCCAGCTCACCTCCACTGGAGGGGAAAAACATTCAGTACTTC
CASSPPLEGKNIQYF
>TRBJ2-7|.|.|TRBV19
TGTGCCAGTTCCAGCGGAGGGGGGGCCTACGAGCAGTACTTC
CASSSGGGAYEQYF
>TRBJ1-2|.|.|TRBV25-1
TGTGCCAGCAGTGAACCAGGGAACTCGAACTATGGCTACACCTTC
CASSEPGNSNYGYTF
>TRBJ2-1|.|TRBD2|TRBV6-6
TGTGCCAGCAGTTACAGCGGGGGGGGTTACAATGAGCAGTTCTTC
CASSYSGGGYNEQFF
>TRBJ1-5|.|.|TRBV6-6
TGTGCCAGCAGCCGGCCGGGGGGCGGCAATCAGCCCCAGCATTTT
CASSRPGGGNQPQHF
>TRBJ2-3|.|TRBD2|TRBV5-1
TGCGCCAGCATCCGGGGGGTCGGATGGACAGATACGCAGTATTTT
CASIRGVGWTDTQYF
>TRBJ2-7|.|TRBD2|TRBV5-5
TGTGCCAGCAGCTTAGCGGGGAGCTCCTACGAGCAGTACTTC
CASSLAGSSYEQYF
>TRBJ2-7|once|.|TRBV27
TGTGCCAGCAGACGTACAGTATCCTACGAGCAGTACTTC
CASRRTVSYEQYF
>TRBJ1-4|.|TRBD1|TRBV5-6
TGTGCCAGCAGCTTGGCCGGCAGGGGGCCAACTAATGAAAAACTGTTTTTT
CASSLAGRGPTNEKLFF
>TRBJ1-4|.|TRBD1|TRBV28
TGTGCCAGCAGTTTAACAGGGGGTCGGGAAAAACTGTTTTTT
CASSLTGGREKLFF
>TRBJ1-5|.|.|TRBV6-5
TGTGCCAGCAGTAAGAGACAGGCCCATCAGCCCCAGCATTTT
CASSKRQAHQPQHF
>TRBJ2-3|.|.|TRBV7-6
TGTGCCAGCAGCTTATACAGCGGGACAACAGATACGCAGTATTTT
CASSLYSGTTDTQYF
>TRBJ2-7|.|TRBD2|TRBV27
TGTGCCAGCAGTCTCGGGACTAGCGGGAGAGAGCAGTACTTC
CASSLGTSGREQYF
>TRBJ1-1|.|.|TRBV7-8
TGTGCCAGCAGCCGTCATCCGGCTGAAGCTTTCTTT
CASSRHPAEAFF
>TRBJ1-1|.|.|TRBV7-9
TGTGCCAGCAGCTTAGTCGTGACTGAAGCTTTCTTT
CASSLVVTEAFF
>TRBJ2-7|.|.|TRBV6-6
TGTGCCAGCAGTTACGTGTCAGGGTCCTACGAGCAGTACTTC
CASSYVSGSYEQYF
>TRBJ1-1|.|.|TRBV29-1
TGCAGCGCCGTAGCGGGCACTGAAGCTTTCTTT
CSAVAGTEAFF
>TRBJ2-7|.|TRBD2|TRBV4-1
TGCGCCAGCAGCCATTCGGCTAGCGGGGACTACGAGCAGTACTTC
CASSHSASGDYEQYF
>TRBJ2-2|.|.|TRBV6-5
TGTGCCAGCACCTGGAACACCGGGGAGCTGTTTTTT
CASTWNTGELFF
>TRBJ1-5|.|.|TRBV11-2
TGTGCCAGCAGCTTAGATGGAGGGTGGGGCGGCAATCAGCCCCAGCATTTT
CASSLDGGWGGNQPQHF
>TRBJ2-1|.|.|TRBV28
TGTGCCAGCAGTTTTCCTAGCCGCGTCAATGAGCAGTTCTTC
CASSFPSRVNEQFF
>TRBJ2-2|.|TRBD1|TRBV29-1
TGCAGCGTGATAACAGGGGGCTCCGACACCGGGGAGCTGTTTTTT
CSVITGGSDTGELFF
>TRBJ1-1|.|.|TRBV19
TGTGCCAGTAGTATTGACAGTCCCGGGGGGCTGAACACTGAAGCTTTCTTT
CASSIDSPGGLNTEAFF
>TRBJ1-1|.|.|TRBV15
TGTGCCACCAGCGGGGGGGACTTGAACACTGAAGCTTTCTTT
CATSGGDLNTEAFF
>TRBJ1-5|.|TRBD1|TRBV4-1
TGCGCCAGCAGCCAAGAAGGGACAGGGAAGCCCCAGCATTTT
CASSQEGTGKPQHF
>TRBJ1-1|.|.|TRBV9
TGTGCCAGCAGCGTAAGGCCAGGGTCGAACACTGAAGCTTTCTTT
CASSVRPGSNTEAFF
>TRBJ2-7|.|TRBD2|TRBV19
TGTGCCAGTAGCGGGAGACTAGCGGGGTTATACGAGCAGTACTTC
CASSGRLAGLYEQYF
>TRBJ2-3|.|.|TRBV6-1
TGTGCCAGCGGGGGACTCCGACTCACAGATACGCAGTATTTT
CASGGLRLTDTQYF